This TCR beta chain was recorded in a study of T cell repertoires in cytomegalovirus infection. Study information: TCR beta signatures that were public indicated CMV infection and matching HLA type. Study-level results: Dominating the ex vivo response were HLA-C-restricted CMV-specific TCR beta clonotypes. Public TCR beta family frequency separated CMV-and-HLA carriers, including in an independent cohort.

CDR3 length: 12 amino acids. Germline CDR1 SGHTA, CDR2 FQGNSA. The V end was cut by 5 bases, the J end by 4 bases, with 8 bases between. TCRdb re-derived calls from the reads in MiXCR, one entry per CDR3 protein. The top ten hold roughly 2.9% of the sample, which has about 740,000 distinct CDR3 sequences, 35% seen once. This clonotype was seen ten or more times. The antigen remains undetermined. V is TRBV7-2 and J is TRBJ2-5; D not resolved. Sample: PBMCs. The clonotype was recovered from a human donor in good health (CMV status not recorded). Some clones in this sample may be carry-over from other donors' samples. The CDR3 is CASSLSLETQYF. The CDR3, as DNA: TGTGCCAGCAGCCTCTCCCTAGAGACCCAGTACTTC.